Below are 9 T cell receptor beta chains sequenced from a single sample in a study of glioma-infiltrating T cells after dendritic cell vaccination. Sequencing was performed with immunoSEQ multiplex PCR; in TCRdb, only in-frame clones are kept and a portion is missing. In the table there are tens of thousands of clones, about 85% of which are singletons. The specimen was blood, collected before dendritic cell vaccination. All receptors derive from a human donor with glioblastoma.

V usage is TRBV5-1 and J usage is TRBJ1-3; D remains unclear. CDR1 SGHRS and CDR2 YFSETQ come from the germline V gene. The CDR3 runs 15 residues. Trimming pared 5 bases from V and 4 bases from J, leaving 16 bases between. CDR3 nucleotide sequence: TGCGCCAGCAGAGGTTCAGGAGGAAGAGGAAACACCATATATTTT. Translation gives CASRGSGGRGNTIYF.

This rearrangement joins TRBV11-3 to TRBJ1-1; the match to TRBD1 covers 8 bases. From germline, CDR1 is SGHNT and CDR2 YENEEA. The CDR3 covers 15 residues. V shed 1 base and J 3 bases; nucleotides not matched to a gene: 4. The CDR3 is CASSLGTGSDTEAFF. The CDR3 DNA is TGTGCCAGCAGCTTAGGGACAGGGTCGGACACTGAAGCTTTCTTT. The full variable domain, its missing parts supplied by reference TRBV11-3 and TRBJ1-1, is EAGVVQSPRYKIIEKKQPVAFWCNPISGHNTLYWYLQNLGQGPELLIRYENEEAVDDSQLPKDRFSAERLKGVDSTLKIQPAELGDSAVYLCASSLGTGSDTEAFFGQGTRLTVV.

The chain is built from TRBV9 and TRBJ2-1; maybe TRBD2 (6 bases). With 3 bases removed from V and 0 bases from J, the gap between germline ends came to 13 bases. The CDR3 length is 16 residues. Germline V CDR1 and CDR2: SGDLS, YYNGEE. The CDR3 protein is CASSGGVGGSYNEQFF. CDR3 nucleotides: TGTGCCAGCAGCGGGGGGGTCGGGGGCTCCTACAATGAGCAGTTCTTC.

The CDR3 nucleotides are TGTGCCAGCAGTGAGGTGATTACTACGCGGAACACTGAAGCTTTCTTT. It translates to CASSEVITTRNTEAFF. The chain uses TRBV2 and TRBJ1-1; D remains ambiguous. The V end lost 3 bases, the J end lost 1 base, and 15 bases lay between the germline ends. CDR3 length: 16 residues. CDR1 and CDR2 (germline): SNHLY, FYNNEI.

This clone was counted a single time. This chain joins TRBV25-1 and TRBJ2-2, with 13 nucleotides matching TRBD2. The CDR3 has 18 amino acids. V shed 5 bases and J 7 bases; nucleotides not matched to a gene: 13. CDR1 is MGHDK, CDR2 SYGVNS, per germline. CDR3 DNA: TGTGCCAGCAGTCCGAAAACTAGCGGGAGGGCCGTAGGCGGGGAGCTGTTTTTT. As protein: CASSPKTSGRAVGGELFF.

V usage is TRBV10-1 and J usage is TRBJ2-7; D unclear. V gave up 6 bases and J gave up 0 bases, with 9 bases separating them. The CDR3 contains 13 residues. CDR1 is WNHNN, CDR2 SYGVQD, per germline (reference sequence). The CDR3 region is CASSQATSYEQYF. The DNA of the CDR3 is TGCGCCAGCAGCCAGGCTACCTCCTACGAGCAGTACTTC.

The V call is TRBV4-1, the J call TRBJ1-2, with 12 bases identical to TRBD1. Germline trimming cut 0 bases from V and 5 bases from J; bases unmatched to any gene: 7. The CDR3 is 17 residues long. Germline CDR1 and CDR2: MGHRA and YSYEKL. CDR3 sequence (DNA): TGCGCCAGCAGCCAAGATCAGCCGGGACAGGGGGCTTATGGCTACACCTTC. Its protein is CASSQDQPGQGAYGYTF.

The chain links TRBV10-3 to TRBJ2-7, with 10 bases lining up with TRBD1. The CDR3 has 15 residues. The V gene end was trimmed by 3 bases and the J gene end by 5 bases; junction bases not matched to a gene: 7. CDR1 and CDR2 (germline): ENHRY, SYGVKD. The CDR3 is CAISEMKTGGHEQYF. The CDR3 nucleotides are TGTGCCATCAGTGAAATGAAGACAGGGGGCCACGAGCAGTACTTC.

This rearrangement joins TRBV30 to TRBJ1-3, with 10 bases fitting TRBD1. The CDR3 loop spans 17 amino acids. CDR1 and CDR2 from the germline V gene are GTSNPN and SVGIG (reference sequence). Here the CDR3 DNA reads TGTGCTTATAAACCTGGACAGTTGGACAGGGGGAGAAACACCATATATTTT. Translation gives CAYKPGQLDRGRNTIYF.